The clone carrying this T cell receptor beta chain has only one observation. Its antigen is unidentified. The sample comes from a study of shared clonotypes between healthy human individuals. General study findings and limits: Naive subsets usually exceeded memory subsets in estimated richness.

Germline CDR1 reads MNHEY; CDR2 reads SMNVEV (reference sequence). Trimming took 3 bases from V and 3 from J; bases not matched to a gene: 7. This CDR3 spans 16 amino acids. Sequenced by immunoSEQ multiplex PCR; TCRdb stores in-frame clones only, minus some. The sample records some 2,100,000 clones, just over 90% being singletons. Naive CD8 cells were CD45RO-negative, positively selected for CCR7, excluding terminally differentiated effector memory CD45RA+ cells. Material: naive CD8+ T cells from PBMCs. The chain employs TRBV27 and TRBJ2-7; 11 positions agree with TRBD1. This clonotype originated in a man in his late teens or twenties in good health. Some clones in this sample may be carry-over from other donors' samples. The CDR3 nucleotides are TGTGCCAGCAGTTTGCGCTCTGGGACAGGGGGCTACGAGCAGTACTTC. This codes for CASSLRSGTGGYEQYF.